This T cell receptor (beta chain) came from a study of blood T cell repertoires in COVID-19. For the study at large: Researchers got acute and convalescent COVID-19 samples from the United States, Italy and Spain.

This CDR3 is built from 11 residues. Trimming removed 1 base from V and 8 bases from J, with 6 bases in between. Looked up from germline, CDR1 is DFQATT and CDR2 is SNEGSKA (reference sequence). Method: immunoSEQ multiplex PCR; TCRdb's copy keeps in-frame clones and lacks some. The data contain just over 250,000 clones, 86% of them singletons. The genes are TRBV20-1 and TRBJ2-1; a possible D gene is TRBD1 (5 bases). The sequenced sample was peripheral blood. The origin of this receptor is a man aged 35 to 55 who had recovered from COVID-19. CDR3 DNA: TGCAGTGCTAGAGTCAGGGATGAGCAGTTCTTC. Translating gives CSARVRDEQFF.